Below are 31 T cell receptor beta chains sequenced from a single sample in a study of cytomegalovirus exposure and HLA in healthy donors. Vbeta (60) and Jbeta (13) primers were used in the PCR. The assay was immunoSEQ multiplex PCR, and TCRdb's table has in-frame clones only and misses some. The table has more than 90,000 clones, approximately 68% seen once. Sequenced input: PBMCs. The receptors stem from a boy between 10 and 17 years old in good health and CMV-seropositive.

This clone was observed once. J is TRBJ1-6 and V is TRBV5-1; 9 bases match TRBD1. The CDR3 runs to 16 residues. V dropped 0 bases and J dropped 8; count of bases not matched to a gene: 6. CDR1 is SGHRS, CDR2 YFSETQ, per germline. This chain's CDR3 is CASSLEGQGRDSPLHF. CDR3 bases: TGCGCCAGCAGCTTGGAAGGACAGGGGAGGGATTCACCCCTCCACTTT.

This clone was detected a few times. This chain uses TRBV7-2 with TRBJ2-3; 7 bases align to TRBD2. Germline assignment: CDR1 SGHTA and CDR2 FQGNSA. J lost 5 bases, V lost 1 base, and 6 bases had no gene match. The CDR3 runs 15 residues. CDR3 nucleotides: TGTGCCAGCAGCTTAGAACTAGCGTGGGAAGATACGCAGTATTTT. Translated: CASSLELAWEDTQYF.

This rearrangement joins TRBV6-5 to TRBJ2-7, with D possibly TRBD2 on 5 matching bases. This CDR3 has 14 residues. CDR1 MNHEY and CDR2 SVGAGI come from the germline V gene. V lost 0 bases and J 7 bases, leaving 13 bases between the germline ends. CDR3 region: CASSYSTGFGEQYF. The CDR3 nucleotides read TGTGCCAGCAGTTACTCGACGGGGTTCGGTGAGCAGTACTTC.

The gene calls are TRBV14 and TRBJ2-7; no firm D call. CDR3 length: 12 amino acids. CDR1 is SGHDN and CDR2 is FVKESK in the germline V gene. The V end was cut by 1 base, the J end by 8 bases, with 9 bases between. The CDR3 spells CASSQGLAKQYF. The CDR3 nucleotides are TGTGCCAGCAGCCAAGGTCTGGCCAAGCAGTACTTC.

This clone occurred once. The J gene is TRBJ1-1, the V gene TRBV6-5; unclear D gene. Trimming stripped 7 bases from V and 10 bases from J, with 16 bases between. Germline V gives CDR1 MNHEY, CDR2 SVGAGI. The CDR3 is 12 residues long. As DNA, the CDR3 is TGTGCCAGCACCCCACGGGTGGGTCGAGCTTTCTTT. This gives the protein CASTPRVGRAFF.

This clone was observed a handful of times. The CDR3 nucleotides read TGTGCCAGCAGCGGGGAAGCCTACGAGCAGTACTTC. It yields the protein CASSGEAYEQYF. The J gene is TRBJ2-7, the V gene TRBV2, with D perhaps matching TRBD2 (5 bases). Trimming left V 6 bases short and J 2 bases short, with 8 bases between. The CDR3 has 12 residues. Germline CDR1 reads SNHLY; CDR2 reads FYNNEI.

This sequence joins TRBV2 and TRBJ1-1, with 8 bases fitting TRBD1. Germline CDR1 SNHLY, CDR2 FYNNEI. This CDR3 contains 14 residues. V trimming: 9 bases; J trimming: 5 bases; junction bases outside the gene matches: 11. The CDR3 DNA reads TGTGCCAGAAAAACAGGGGGACTTATAACTGAAGCTTTCTTT. Its protein is CARKTGGLITEAFF.

J is TRBJ2-7 and V is TRBV5-1; 7 bases agree with TRBD1. CDR3 length: 15 amino acids. CDR1 is SGHRS, CDR2 YFSETQ, per germline. J gave up 9 bases and V 4 bases, and 16 bases lay outside the gene matches. The CDR3 DNA sequence: TGCGCCAGCAGCAGCCAGCCGGGACAGCTTGGTGCGCAGTACTTC. It is translated as CASSSQPGQLGAQYF.

V usage is TRBV4-2 and J usage is TRBJ2-2; TRBD2 matches at 9 bases. Germline values: CDR1 LGHNA, CDR2 YNFKEQ. The CDR3 runs to 15 residues. J was trimmed by 5 bases and V by 1 base; bases with no gene match: 2. The CDR3 loop reads CASSQGLAGTGELFF. The CDR3, as DNA: TGTGCCAGCAGCCAAGGCCTAGCGGGAACCGGGGAGCTGTTTTTT.

The chain employs TRBV5-1 and TRBJ2-2; 8 positions agree with TRBD1. CDR1 is SGHRS, CDR2 YFSETQ, per germline. This CDR3 contains 15 residues. V trimming: 0 bases; J trimming: 7 bases; junction bases outside the gene matches: 5. This chain's CDR3 is CASSLAGTGNGELFF. For the CDR3, the DNA is TGCGCCAGCAGCTTGGCCGGGACAGGAAACGGGGAGCTGTTTTTT.

V usage is TRBV12-5 and J usage is TRBJ1-5, with D perhaps matching TRBD1 (5 bases). V was shortened by 5 bases and J by 2 bases, with 13 bases between the two germline ends. The CDR3 runs to 15 residues. Per the germline V gene, CDR1 is LGHNT and CDR2 is FRNRAP. Written as DNA, the CDR3 is TGTGCTAGTGGTCCGGGGGGGAGAGGCAATCAGCCCCAGCATTTT. Amino acids: CASGPGGRGNQPQHF. The variable domain in full, with the rest retrieved from reference TRBV12-5 and TRBJ1-5, is DARVTQTPRHKVTEMGQEVTMRCQPILGHNTVFWYRQTMMQGLELLAYFRNRAPLDDSGMPKDRFSAEMPDATLATLKIQPSEPRDSAVYFCASGPGGRGNQPQHFGDGTRLSIL.

This clone has more than one count but fewer than ten. The gene calls are TRBV5-1 and TRBJ1-4, with no clear D. Germline V gives CDR1 SGHRS, CDR2 YFSETQ. V was shortened by 2 bases and J by 0 bases, with 8 bases between the two germline ends. The CDR3 is made up of 15 amino acids. Here the CDR3 reads CASSLMSATNEKLFF. The CDR3 DNA reads TGCGCCAGCAGCTTAATGTCGGCAACTAATGAAAAACTGTTTTTT.

This clone was seen a handful of times. The sample contains more than one DNA sequence encoding this CDR3. The gene calls are TRBV6-5 and TRBJ2-2, with 7 bases that match TRBD1. The CDR3 sequence is 15 residues long. Unmatched junction bases numbered 8, after V lost 8 bases and J lost 2 bases. Germline CDR1 and CDR2: MNHEY and SVGAGI. The CDR3 DNA is TGTGCCAGCCTGTTGGACAGGTTAAACACCGGGGAGCTGTTTTTT. Translated, it gives CASLLDRLNTGELFF.

The chain employs TRBV4-3 and TRBJ2-1, with TRBD2 identical over 8 bases. CDR1 is LGHNA, CDR2 YSLEER, per germline. The CDR3 consists of 16 residues. With 0 bases clipped from V and 2 bases from J, the junction kept 3 bases outside the gene matches. CDR3 loop: CASSQDSGRAYNEQFF. As DNA, the CDR3 is TGCGCCAGCAGCCAAGATTCCGGGAGGGCCTACAATGAGCAGTTCTTC.

In this sample, this clone turned up a few times. The J gene is TRBJ2-5, the V gene TRBV7-2; perhaps TRBD1 as D (6 bases). CDR3 length equals 13 residues. With 5 bases removed from V and 2 bases from J, the gap between germline ends came to 9 bases. Per germline, CDR1 SGHTA and CDR2 FQGNSA. The CDR3 coding sequence is TGTGCCAGCAGCGGGACATTTCAAGAGACCCAGTACTTC. Its translation: CASSGTFQETQYF.

The rearrangement uses TRBV30 and TRBJ2-1, with 9 positions matching TRBD2. The germline V gene has CDR1 GTSNPN and CDR2 SVGIG (reference sequence). V dropped 4 bases and J dropped 0; count of bases not matched to a gene: 4. The CDR3 runs to 15 residues. The CDR3 protein is CAWKGSGSSYNEQFF. CDR3 nucleotides: TGTGCCTGGAAAGGTAGCGGGAGCTCCTACAATGAGCAGTTCTTC.

The chain has TRBV7-9 and TRBJ1-4; 11 bases line up with TRBD1. CDR3 length: 15 residues. V trimming: 5 bases; J trimming: 7 bases; junction bases outside the gene matches: 6. Looked up from germline, CDR1 is SEHNR and CDR2 is FQNEAQ (reference sequence). CDR3 coding DNA: TGTGCCAGCAGCAACAAGGGACAGGGGGGTGAAAAACTGTTTTTT. Translation: CASSNKGQGGEKLFF.

The chain couples TRBV29-1 to TRBJ2-3, with 8 bases aligning to TRBD2. The CDR3 contains 14 residues. The germline CDR1 and CDR2 sequences are SQVTM and ANQGSEA. The V and J ends lost 6 bases and 4 bases, in that order; junction bases with no gene match: 9. The CDR3 coding sequence is TGCAGCGTCCCCCTAGCGGGTGTGGCAGATACGCAGTATTTT. Its translation is CSVPLAGVADTQYF.

Worth noting for this clone: Germline and junction disagree at one end, which may indicate a read error. CDR3 amino acids: CAWAGGEGFGYPF. The CDR3 DNA reads as TGTGCCTGGGCAGGGGGAGAGGGGTTTGGCTACCCCTTC. The V gene is TRBV30, the J gene TRBJ1-2, with TRBD1 identical over 7 bases. The CDR3 spans 13 residues. CDR1 and CDR2 (germline): GTSNPN, SVGIG (reference sequence).

The chain joins TRBV5-6 to TRBJ1-4; D remains ambiguous. CDR1 is SGHDT and CDR2 is YYEEEE in the germline V gene. V was trimmed by 2 bases and J by 7 bases, leaving 15 bases between them. There are 15 residues in the CDR3. Written as DNA, the CDR3 is TGTGCCAGCAGCTTAATCAGAGACGGAGGTGAAAAACTGTTTTTT. This encodes CASSLIRDGGEKLFF.

This clone was observed a handful of times. The chain is built from TRBV7-9 and TRBJ2-5; the match to TRBD2 covers 10 bases. Germline trimming cut 1 base from V and 5 bases from J; bases unmatched to any gene: 10. Germline CDR1 and CDR2: SEHNR and FQNEAQ (reference sequence). The length of the CDR3 is 17 residues. The CDR3 DNA reads as TGTGCCAGCAGCTTAGTGAGCGGGAGGGCACTGGGCGAGACCCAGTACTTC. Residues: CASSLVSGRALGETQYF.

CDR3 sequence (DNA): TGTGCCTGGAGTGTACTAGGGACCGGGGAGCTGTTTTTT. Protein product: CAWSVLGTGELFF. The chain links TRBV30 to TRBJ2-2; maybe TRBD2 (5 bases). The CDR3 has 13 residues. V shed 0 bases and J shed 5 bases, with 7 bases lying between them. The germline V gene encodes CDR1 GTSNPN and CDR2 SVGIG (reference sequence). Drawing the rest from reference TRBV30 and TRBJ2-2, the complete variable domain is SQTIHQWPATLVQPVGSPLSLECTVEGTSNPNLYWYRQAAGRGLQLLFYSVGIGQISSEVPQNLSASRPQDRQFILSSKKLLLSDSGFYLCAWSVLGTGELFFGEGSRLTVL.

The chain couples TRBV2 to TRBJ2-1; TRBD1 aligns across 8 bases. CDR3 length: 16 amino acids. Germline trimming cut 3 bases from V and 2 bases from J; bases unmatched to any gene: 6. The germline CDR1 and CDR2 sequences are SNHLY and FYNNEI. CDR3 in amino acids: CASSDRTGGPYNEQFF. The DNA for the CDR3 is TGTGCCAGCAGTGACCGAACAGGGGGACCCTACAATGAGCAGTTCTTC.

The table lists this clone with a count of one. The rearrangement uses TRBV4-3 and TRBJ2-1, with D possibly matching TRBD2 (7 bases). Germline CDR1 and CDR2: LGHNA and YSLEER. V dropped 1 base and J dropped 9 bases, with 13 bases sitting between them. The CDR3 runs 14 residues. The CDR3 DNA is TGCGCCAGCAGCCAAGCTGCCGGGGGGCTTGAGCAGTTCTTC. Translating it yields CASSQAAGGLEQFF.

V is TRBV19 and J is TRBJ2-7; 11 bases match TRBD1. Germline CDR1 LNHDA, CDR2 SQIVND (reference sequence). The V and J ends lost 5 bases and 6 bases, in that order; junction bases with no gene match: 6. The CDR3 is 14 residues long. This CDR3 reads CASSPRDRGVEQYF. CDR3 DNA: TGTGCCAGTAGTCCCCGGGACAGGGGGGTCGAGCAGTACTTC.

This clone was picked up a small number of times. The rearrangement links TRBV10-1 to TRBJ2-2, with a possible D match to TRBD1 (5 bases). The CDR3 is 16 residues long. With 3 bases removed from V and 0 bases from J, the gap between germline ends came to 11 bases. CDR1 is WNHNN and CDR2 is SYGVQD in the germline V gene (reference sequence). Written as DNA, the CDR3 is TGCGCCAGCAGTGAACGGCAGGGCGCGAACACCGGGGAGCTGTTTTTT. It translates to CASSERQGANTGELFF.

This rearrangement joins TRBV7-9 to TRBJ2-1; D uncertain. V lost 0 bases and J lost 13, with 7 bases in between. Germline V gene data show CDR1 as SEHNR and CDR2 as FQNEAQ (reference sequence). CDR3 length: 11 amino acids. The CDR3 coding sequence is TGTGCCAGCAGCTTAGCCCAGGTCCAGTTCTTC. Translation gives CASSLAQVQFF.

This rearrangement joins TRBV30 to TRBJ2-3; no clear D gene. Trimming stripped 0 bases from V and 3 bases from J, with 4 bases between. The germline V gene has CDR1 GTSNPN and CDR2 SVGIG (reference sequence). The length of the CDR3 is 12 residues. Here the CDR3 reads CAWSVHTDTQYF. The CDR3 nucleotides are TGTGCCTGGAGTGTACATACAGATACGCAGTATTTT.

This chain uses TRBV27 with TRBJ1-4; a possible D gene is TRBD1 (6 bases). Germline assignment: CDR1 MNHEY and CDR2 SMNVEV (reference sequence). CDR3 size: 13 residues. The V gene lost 9 bases and the J gene lost 7 bases, with 15 bases spanning the gap. CDR3 sequence: CASKQGSSEKLFF. The CDR3 DNA follows: TGTGCCAGTAAACAGGGAAGCAGTGAAAAACTGTTTTTT.

The genes are TRBV6-5 and TRBJ2-7, with 7 bases matching TRBD2. CDR1 and CDR2 (germline): MNHEY, SVGAGI. This CDR3 has 15 amino acids. J gave up 2 bases and V 0 bases, and 4 bases lay outside the gene matches. The chain's CDR3 is CASSYSLGGTYEQYF. As DNA, the CDR3 is TGTGCCAGCAGTTACTCGCTGGGGGGGACCTACGAGCAGTACTTC.

The chain employs TRBV9 and TRBJ2-1; no clear D. Looked up from germline, CDR1 is SGDLS and CDR2 is YYNGEE. Trimming removed 0 bases from V and 3 bases from J, with 13 bases in between. The CDR3 is 16 amino acids. CDR3 sequence: CASSVADWSGYNEQFF. CDR3 DNA sequence: TGTGCCAGCAGCGTAGCTGACTGGTCCGGCTACAATGAGCAGTTCTTC.